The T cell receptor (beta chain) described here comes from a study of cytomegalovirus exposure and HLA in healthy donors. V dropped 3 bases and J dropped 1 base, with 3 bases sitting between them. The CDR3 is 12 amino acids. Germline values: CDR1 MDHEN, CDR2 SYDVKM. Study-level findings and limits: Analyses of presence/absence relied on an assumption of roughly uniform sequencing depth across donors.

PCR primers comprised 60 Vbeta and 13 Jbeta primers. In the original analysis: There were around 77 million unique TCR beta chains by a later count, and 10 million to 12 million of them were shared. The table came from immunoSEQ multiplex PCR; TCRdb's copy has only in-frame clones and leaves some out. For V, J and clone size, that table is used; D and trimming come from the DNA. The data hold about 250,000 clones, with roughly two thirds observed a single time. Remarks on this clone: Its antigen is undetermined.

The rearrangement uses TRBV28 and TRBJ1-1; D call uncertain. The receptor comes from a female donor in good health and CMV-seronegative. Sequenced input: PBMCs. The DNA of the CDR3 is TGTGCCAGCAGTTTTCAGAACACTGAAGCTTTCTTT. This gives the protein CASSFQNTEAFF.